The entry that follows covers one T cell receptor beta chain sequence. One end of the junction varies from germline; a read error may be responsible. The sample originates from a study of blood T cell repertoires in COVID-19. The overall study: Sample material is recorded as cDNA or gDNA derived from T cells, B-cell-depleted T cells, or PBMCs.

Here immunoSEQ multiplex PCR was the method, and the copy in TCRdb shows in-frame clones only, minus some. This sample has a few hundred thousand clones, with 82% found just once. The receptor's source is a man in his forties or fifties who had been exposed to COVID-19. The specimen sequenced was PBMCs or T cells enriched from blood (not recorded which).

The DNA of the CDR3 is TGTGCCAGCAATGAAGCGCTAGGACAGGTCTACGAGCAGTACTTC. Its translation is CASNEALGQVYEQYF. The chain employs TRBV6-1 and TRBJ2-7; 7 bases agree with TRBD1. The germline CDR1 and CDR2 sequences are MNHNS and SASEGT. The CDR3 sequence is 15 residues long.